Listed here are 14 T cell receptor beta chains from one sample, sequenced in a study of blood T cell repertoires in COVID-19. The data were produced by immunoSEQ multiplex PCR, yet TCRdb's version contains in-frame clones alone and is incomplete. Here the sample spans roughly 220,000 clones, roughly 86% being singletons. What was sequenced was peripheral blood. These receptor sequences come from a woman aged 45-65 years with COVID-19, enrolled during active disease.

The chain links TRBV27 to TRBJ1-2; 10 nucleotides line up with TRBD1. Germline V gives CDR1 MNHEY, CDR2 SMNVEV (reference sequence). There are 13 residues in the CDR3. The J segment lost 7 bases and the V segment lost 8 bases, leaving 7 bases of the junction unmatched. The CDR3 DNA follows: TGTGCCAGCCGGGACAGGGGTATGGGTGGCTACACCTTC. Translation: CASRDRGMGGYTF.

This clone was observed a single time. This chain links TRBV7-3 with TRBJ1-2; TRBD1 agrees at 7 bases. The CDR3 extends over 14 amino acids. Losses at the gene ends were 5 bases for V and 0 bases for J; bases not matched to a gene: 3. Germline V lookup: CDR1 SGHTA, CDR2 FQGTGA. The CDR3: CASSPTGANYGYTF. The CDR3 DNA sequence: TGTGCCAGCAGCCCTACAGGGGCTAACTATGGCTACACCTTC.

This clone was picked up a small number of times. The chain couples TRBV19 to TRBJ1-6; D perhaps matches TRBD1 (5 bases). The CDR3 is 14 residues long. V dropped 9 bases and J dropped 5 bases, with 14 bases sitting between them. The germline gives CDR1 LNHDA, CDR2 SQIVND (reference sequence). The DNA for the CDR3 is TGTGCCAGCGTCGGGGACTTCGATAATTCACCCCTCCACTTT. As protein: CASVGDFDNSPLHF. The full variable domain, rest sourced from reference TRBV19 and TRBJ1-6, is DGGITQSPKYLFRKEGQNVTLSCEQNLNHDAMYWYRQDPGQGLRLIYYSQIVNDFQKGDIAEGYSVSREKKESFPLTVTSAQKNPTAFYLCASVGDFDNSPLHFGNGTRLTVT.

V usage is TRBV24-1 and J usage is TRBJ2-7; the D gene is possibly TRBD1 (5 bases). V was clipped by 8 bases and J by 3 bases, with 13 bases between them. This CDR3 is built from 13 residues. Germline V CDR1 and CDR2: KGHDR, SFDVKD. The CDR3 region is CATTWGIYYEQYF. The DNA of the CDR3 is TGTGCCACCACCTGGGGCATCTACTACGAGCAGTACTTC.

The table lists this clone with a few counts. The DNA of the CDR3 is TGCGCCAGCAGCCCCACGGGGGGTGACTACGAGCAGTACGTC. It specifies CASSPTGGDYEQYV. The chain couples TRBV5-1 to TRBJ2-7; TRBD2 agrees at 7 bases. Germline-derived CDR1 and CDR2 are SGHRS and YFSETQ. V lost 4 bases and J lost 3; bases outside the gene matches: 7. This CDR3 spans 14 amino acids.

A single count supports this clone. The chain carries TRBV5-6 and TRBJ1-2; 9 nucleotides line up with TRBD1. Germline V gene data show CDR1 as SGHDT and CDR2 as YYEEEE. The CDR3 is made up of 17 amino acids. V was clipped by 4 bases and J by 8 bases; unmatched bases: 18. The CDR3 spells CASSLGLSGTGRGGYTF. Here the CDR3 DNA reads TGTGCCAGCAGCCTTGGTTTGTCGGGGACAGGGAGAGGGGGCTACACCTTC. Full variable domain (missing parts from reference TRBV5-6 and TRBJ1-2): DAGVTQSPTHLIKTRGQQVTLRCSPKSGHDTVSWYQQALGQGPQFIFQYYEEEERQRGNFPDRFSGHQFPNYSSELNVNALLLGDSALYLCASSLGLSGTGRGGYTFGSGTRLTVV.

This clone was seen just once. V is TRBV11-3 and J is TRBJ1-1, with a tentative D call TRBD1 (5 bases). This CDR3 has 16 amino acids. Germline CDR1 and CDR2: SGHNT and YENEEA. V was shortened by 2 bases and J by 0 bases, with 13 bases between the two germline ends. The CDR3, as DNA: TGTGCCAGCAGCTTAAACTTCAGGGCTTTGAACACTGAAGCTTTCTTT. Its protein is CASSLNFRALNTEAFF.

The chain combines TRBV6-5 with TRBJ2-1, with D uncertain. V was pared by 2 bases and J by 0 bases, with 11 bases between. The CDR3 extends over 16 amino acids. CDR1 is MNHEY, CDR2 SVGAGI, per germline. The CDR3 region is CASSYDFPSSYNEQFF. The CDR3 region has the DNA TGTGCCAGCAGTTACGACTTCCCGAGCTCCTACAATGAGCAGTTCTTC.

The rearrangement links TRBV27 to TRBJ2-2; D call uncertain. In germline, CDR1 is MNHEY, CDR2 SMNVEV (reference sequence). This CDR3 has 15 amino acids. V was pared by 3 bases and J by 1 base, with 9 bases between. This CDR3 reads CASSFWQENTGELFF. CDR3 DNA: TGTGCCAGCAGTTTCTGGCAGGAGAACACCGGGGAGCTGTTTTTT.

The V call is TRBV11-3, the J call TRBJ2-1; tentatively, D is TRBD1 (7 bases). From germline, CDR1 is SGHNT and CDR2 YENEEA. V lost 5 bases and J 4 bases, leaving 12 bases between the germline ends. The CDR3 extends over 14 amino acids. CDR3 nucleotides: TGTGCCAGCAGCCCCGGGGGACAGTACAATGAGCAGTTCTTC. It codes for CASSPGGQYNEQFF.

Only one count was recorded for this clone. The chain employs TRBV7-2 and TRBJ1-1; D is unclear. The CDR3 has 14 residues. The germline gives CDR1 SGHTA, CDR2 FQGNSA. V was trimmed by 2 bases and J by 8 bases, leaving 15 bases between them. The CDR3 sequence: CASSLMRVGPEAFF. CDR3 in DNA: TGTGCCAGCAGCTTAATGAGGGTCGGACCCGAAGCTTTCTTT.

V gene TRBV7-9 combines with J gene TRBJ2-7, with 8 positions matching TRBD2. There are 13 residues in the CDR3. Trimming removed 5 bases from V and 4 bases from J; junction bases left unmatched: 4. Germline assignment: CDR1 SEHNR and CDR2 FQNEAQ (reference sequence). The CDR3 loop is CASSPAGGYEQYF. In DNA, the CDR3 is TGTGCCAGCAGCCCCGCGGGGGGATACGAGCAGTACTTC.

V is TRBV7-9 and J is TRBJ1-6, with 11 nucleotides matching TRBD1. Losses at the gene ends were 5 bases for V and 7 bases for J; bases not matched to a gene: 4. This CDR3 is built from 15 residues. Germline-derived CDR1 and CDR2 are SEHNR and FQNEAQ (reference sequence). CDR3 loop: CASSPGTGGNSPLHF. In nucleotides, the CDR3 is TGTGCCAGCAGCCCCGGGACAGGGGGGAATTCACCCCTCCACTTT.

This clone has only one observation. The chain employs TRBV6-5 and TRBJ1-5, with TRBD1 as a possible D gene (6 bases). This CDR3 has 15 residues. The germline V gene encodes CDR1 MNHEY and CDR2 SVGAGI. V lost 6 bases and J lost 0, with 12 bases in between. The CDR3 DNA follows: TGTGCCAGCAGACAGGACAGTTATAGCAATCAGCCCCAGCATTTT. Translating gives CASRQDSYSNQPQHF.